A single sample is the source of the 7 T cell receptor beta chains below, sequenced in a study of T-cell reconstitution after alpha-beta-depleted transplantation in children. A TCRbeta library incorporating unique molecular identifiers was prepared. TCRdb re-called the PCR reads with MiXCR, one entry per CDR3 protein. This table holds some 280,000 distinct CDR3 sequences, almost 10% found once. The material sequenced was PBMCs from the stem cell graft donor, taken from the stem cell graft. The receptors originated from a human donor who donated a stem cell graft to a child with SCID.

This chain joins TRBV28 and TRBJ2-5; 9 bases agree with TRBD2. Germline values: CDR1 MDHEN, CDR2 SYDVKM. The ends lost 2 bases at V and 5 bases at J; junction bases unmatched: 9. This CDR3 region has 16 residues. The DNA for the CDR3 is TGTGCCAGCAGTTTACAGTTAGCGGGGGACAAGGAGACCCAGTACTTC. Translating it yields CASSLQLAGDKETQYF. Full variable domain (rest looked up from reference TRBV28 and TRBJ2-5): DVKVTQSSRYLVKRTGEKVFLECVQDMDHENMFWYRQDPGLGLRLIYFSYDVKMKEKGDIPEGYSVSREKKERFSLILESASTNQTSMYLCASSLQLAGDKETQYFGPGTRLLVL.

The CDR3 sequence is CASSQISFVGEQYF. CDR3 DNA sequence: TGCGCCAGCAGCCAAATCTCCTTTGTGGGGGAGCAGTACTTC. The chain recombines TRBV4-1 with TRBJ2-7; D ambiguous. This CDR3 has 14 residues. Trimming left V 2 bases short and J 7 bases short, with 15 bases between. Germline V CDR1 and CDR2: MGHRA, YSYEKL.

There are many counts of this clonotype. The rearrangement joins TRBV5-4 to TRBJ1-3; TRBD1 aligns across 7 bases. Germline V gene lookup returns CDR1 SGHNT and CDR2 YYREEE (reference sequence). V lost 4 bases and J lost 7; bases outside the gene matches: 14. There are 16 residues in the CDR3. CDR3 nucleotide sequence: TGTGCCAGCAGCCCCACCTCGGACAGGTTTCAGAACACCATATATTTT. Translation: CASSPTSDRFQNTIYF.

At least ten counts were recorded for this clonotype. This chain connects TRBV4-2 to TRBJ1-2; D possibly corresponds to TRBD1 (6 bases). V lost 1 base, J lost 10 bases, and 10 bases lay in between. CDR1 is LGHNA and CDR2 is YNFKEQ in the germline V gene. The CDR3 is made up of 12 amino acids. CDR3 sequence: CASSQGAGDYTF. DNA of the CDR3: TGTGCCAGCAGCCAAGGGGCAGGGGACTACACCTTC.

The rearrangement uses TRBV29-1 and TRBJ1-1; TRBD1 is a possible D gene (6 bases). This CDR3 has 10 amino acids. V lost 7 bases and J lost 5, with 8 bases in between. The V gene's germline CDR1 is SQVTM and CDR2 ANQGSEA. The DNA for the CDR3 is TGCAGCGCGCAGGGGACTGAAGCTTTCTTT. This codes for CSAQGTEAFF.

This rearrangement joins TRBV7-9 to TRBJ2-1; TRBD1 aligns across 9 bases. The germline V gene encodes CDR1 SEHNR and CDR2 FQNEAQ (reference sequence). Trimming removed 5 bases from V and 5 bases from J; junction bases left unmatched: 7. The CDR3 length is 15 residues. The CDR3 region has the DNA TGTGCCAGCAGCGCCTTGGGACAGGGTAACAATGAGCAGTTCTTC. Protein sequence: CASSALGQGNNEQFF.

The chain is built from TRBV13 and TRBJ2-4; 9 bases are a match to TRBD1. Germline CDR1 and CDR2: PRHDT and FYEKMQ (reference sequence). The CDR3 is made up of 16 amino acids. V lost 5 bases and J lost 0; bases outside the gene matches: 5. The CDR3 bases are TGTGCCAGCAGCCCGGGACAGGGAACAGCCAAAAACATTCAGTACTTC. Protein product: CASSPGQGTAKNIQYF.